These 21 T cell receptor beta chains share one sample of origin, sequenced in a study of T cell responses to AZD1222 COVID-19 vaccine. The repertoire was sequenced with immunoSEQ multiplex PCR; TCRdb's copy has only in-frame clones and lacks some. Here the sample spans some 150,000 clones, around 89% being singletons. Material: peripheral blood, obtained on day 0 of AZD1222 vaccination. All receptors derive from an adult in good health.

The genes are TRBV7-8 and TRBJ2-2; D is unclear. The germline V gene has CDR1 SGHVS and CDR2 FQNEAQ. The CDR3 contains 14 residues. The ends were cut back, 6 bases at V and 8 bases at J, with 16 bases in the middle. The CDR3 bases are TGTGCCAGCAGAGGTCCACCCGGCCCGGGGGAGCTGTTTTTT. It is translated as CASRGPPGPGELFF.

This clone was picked up one time. The CDR3: CASRRGNTIYF. CDR3 DNA: TGTGCCAGTAGGCGAGGAAACACCATATATTTT. The V call is TRBV19, the J call TRBJ1-3; D not resolved. V was clipped by 6 bases and J by 4 bases, with 4 bases between them. In germline, CDR1 is LNHDA, CDR2 SQIVND (reference sequence). This CDR3 is 11 amino acids long. Drawing the rest from reference TRBV19 and TRBJ1-3, the complete variable domain is DGGITQSPKYLFRKEGQNVTLSCEQNLNHDAMYWYRQDPGQGLRLIYYSQIVNDFQKGDIAEGYSVSREKKESFPLTVTSAQKNPTAFYLCASRRGNTIYFGEGSWLTVV.

The gene calls are TRBV19 and TRBJ2-3; 7 bases are a match to TRBD2. Trimming cost V 5 bases and J 4 bases; bases outside gene matches: 15. The CDR3 consists of 17 residues. CDR1 LNHDA and CDR2 SQIVND come from the germline V gene (reference sequence). The CDR3 loop is CASSPGRGTSVPDTQYF. The CDR3 DNA follows: TGTGCCAGTAGTCCAGGGCGGGGTACTAGCGTTCCAGATACGCAGTATTTT.

The chain links TRBV27 to TRBJ1-5, with D perhaps matching TRBD1 (5 bases). The germline V gene has CDR1 MNHEY and CDR2 SMNVEV (reference sequence). The length of the CDR3 is 13 residues. Trimming removed 6 bases from V and 3 bases from J, with 9 bases in between. The CDR3, as DNA: TGTGCCAGCAGGGGGGTCGACAATCAGCCCCAGCATTTT. Encoded protein: CASRGVDNQPQHF.

Turning to this clone: One junction end does not reproduce the germline sequence, and a read error may be involved. The chain couples TRBV7-6 to TRBJ2-1; 10 nucleotides agree with TRBD2. The CDR3 covers 16 residues. The germline gives CDR1 SGHVS, CDR2 FNYEAQ. CDR3 nucleotides: TGTGCCAGCAGCCTAGCCAGCGGGGGGGATTACAATGAGCAGTTCTTC. It encodes CASSLASGGDYNEQFF.

The sample holds one count of this clone. The chain employs TRBV11-2 and TRBJ2-3; D is ambiguous. There are 20 residues in the CDR3. Between the trimmed V and J ends, which lost 0 bases and 1 base, there was a span of 23 bases. CDR1 SGHAT and CDR2 FQNNGV come from the germline V gene. CDR3 bases: TGTGCCAGCAGCTTAGATCCTGGCAGTTGGGAAGGAGAACGCACAGATACGCAGTATTTT. It is translated as CASSLDPGSWEGERTDTQYF.

The chain carries TRBV6-5 and TRBJ2-7; 9 bases align to TRBD1. V trimming: 5 bases; J trimming: 6 bases; junction bases outside the gene matches: 11. The CDR3 spans 15 residues. Germline V lookup: CDR1 MNHEY, CDR2 SVGAGI. The DNA for the CDR3 is TGTGCCAGCAGTAGAGCGTCGACAGGGGGTCGCGAGCAGTACTTC. Its translation: CASSRASTGGREQYF.

J is TRBJ1-2 and V is TRBV30; 7 bases are a match to TRBD1. The germline gives CDR1 GTSNPN, CDR2 SVGIG (reference sequence). CDR3 length: 13 amino acids. V gave up 8 bases and J gave up 6 bases; unmatched junction bases: 12. CDR3 residues: CAGPSTGTDGYTF. Written as DNA, the CDR3 is TGTGCCGGACCCTCGACAGGGACTGATGGCTACACCTTC.

The chain combines TRBV12-3 or TRBV12-4 with TRBJ1-4; no definite D call. CDR3 length: 13 amino acids. V was clipped by 5 bases and J by 6 bases, with 10 bases between them. The CDR3 reads CASSPQNYEKLFF. The CDR3 DNA sequence: TGTGCCAGCAGTCCGCAGAACTATGAAAAACTGTTTTTT.

V usage is TRBV5-4 and J usage is TRBJ1-1; D is perhaps TRBD1 (5 bases). The V gene lost 3 bases and the J gene lost 0 bases, with 9 bases spanning the gap. CDR3 size: 14 residues. Per the germline V gene, CDR1 is SGHNT and CDR2 is YYREEE (reference sequence). The CDR3 sequence is CASSSGLLNTEAFF. Here the CDR3 DNA reads TGTGCCAGCAGCTCGGGACTCTTGAACACTGAAGCTTTCTTT.

This rearrangement joins TRBV6-5 to TRBJ2-2; either TRBD1 or TRBD2 may fit D (5 bases each). Germline-derived CDR1 and CDR2 are MNHEY and SVGAGI. The CDR3 contains 12 residues. The germline V and J ends were trimmed by 5 bases and 8 bases, with 9 bases remaining between them. CDR3: CASSRDAGELFF. The CDR3 DNA is TGTGCCAGCAGTCGGGACGCGGGGGAGCTGTTTTTT.

The chain carries TRBV4-1 and TRBJ1-1; D gene uncertain. The germline V gene encodes CDR1 MGHRA and CDR2 YSYEKL. The V and J ends lost 1 base and 1 base respectively, with 10 bases between them. CDR3 size: 15 residues. The CDR3 here is CASSQVVRSNTEAFF. CDR3 bases: TGCGCCAGCAGCCAAGTTGTCCGGTCGAACACTGAAGCTTTCTTT.

This clone was observed once. The chain employs TRBV11-2 and TRBJ2-2; TRBD2 is a possible D gene (6 bases). The CDR3 has 14 amino acids. Germline-derived CDR1 and CDR2 are SGHAT and FQNNGV. V was trimmed by 2 bases and J by 8 bases, leaving 12 bases between them. CDR3 amino acids: CASSLRPGGGELFF. The CDR3 DNA sequence: TGTGCCAGCAGCTTAAGGCCCGGAGGGGGGGAGCTGTTTTTT.

This clone was found a few times. V and J are TRBV4-2 and TRBJ2-6, with D unresolved. V lost 0 bases, J lost 2 bases, and 5 bases lay in between. The CDR3 is 15 residues long. Germline lookup yields CDR1 LGHNA and CDR2 YNFKEQ. The CDR3 DNA is TGTGCCAGCAGCCAAGACGAGACTGGGGCCAACGTCCTGACTTTC. This encodes CASSQDETGANVLTF.

The chain recombines TRBV19 with TRBJ1-1; D is uncertain. The germline gives CDR1 LNHDA, CDR2 SQIVND (reference sequence). V was shortened by 2 bases and J by 4 bases, with 11 bases between the two germline ends. This CDR3 region has 14 residues. The CDR3 sequence is CASSIPGRSTEAFF. The CDR3 DNA reads as TGTGCCAGTAGTATACCTGGGAGGAGCACTGAAGCTTTCTTT.

This chain joins TRBV7-6 and TRBJ1-3; a possible D gene is TRBD1 (5 bases). Trimming left V 5 bases short and J 1 base short, with 15 bases between. Germline V lookup: CDR1 SGHVS, CDR2 FNYEAQ. This CDR3 has 16 residues. The CDR3 protein is CASSPKEGISGNTIYF. The CDR3 coding sequence is TGTGCCAGCAGCCCTAAAGAGGGGATATCTGGAAACACCATATATTTT. Together with reference TRBV7-6 and TRBJ1-3, the CDR3 gives the full variable domain: GAGVSQSPRYKVTKRGQDVALRCDPISGHVSLYWYRQALGQGPEFLTYFNYEAQQDKSGLPNDRFSAERPEGSISTLTIQRTEQRDSAMYRCASSPKEGISGNTIYFGEGSWLTVV.

The chain carries TRBV27 and TRBJ1-2, with D maybe TRBD1 (5 bases). V shed 6 bases and J shed 8 bases, with 16 bases lying between them. This CDR3 is built from 13 residues. Germline assignment: CDR1 MNHEY and CDR2 SMNVEV (reference sequence). The CDR3 loop is CASSYSGGDGYTF. Here the CDR3 DNA reads TGTGCCAGCAGCTACTCCGGTGGGGACGGCTACACCTTC.

CDR3 nucleotide sequence: TGTGCCAGCACCCGTCGGACAACCTCCTACGAGCAGTACTTC. Protein sequence: CASTRRTTSYEQYF. The chain couples TRBV6-5 to TRBJ2-7, with D possibly being TRBD1 (5 bases). Trimming removed 7 bases from V and 0 bases from J, with 13 bases in between. Germline V CDR1 and CDR2: MNHEY, SVGAGI. This CDR3 region has 14 residues.

This clone was seen a handful of times. The chain joins TRBV6-5 to TRBJ2-7; 7 bases map to TRBD2. Trimming took 0 bases from V and 2 from J; bases not matched to a gene: 7. The CDR3 extends over 16 amino acids. The V gene's germline CDR1 is MNHEY and CDR2 SVGAGI. The CDR3 nucleotides are TGTGCCAGCAGTTACTCGAAAAGCGGGGCCCCCTACGAGCAGTACTTC. Translated: CASSYSKSGAPYEQYF.

The J gene is TRBJ2-2, the V gene TRBV18, with D hard to call. Germline values: CDR1 KGHSH, CDR2 LQKENI. V was cut by 3 bases and J by 3 bases, with 14 bases left in between. The CDR3 is 16 residues long. In nucleotides, the CDR3 is TGTGCCAGCTCACCTCTTAGGGAATCAGACACCGGGGAGCTGTTTTTT. It translates to CASSPLRESDTGELFF. The full variable domain, rest sourced from reference TRBV18 and TRBJ2-2, is NAGVMQNPRHLVRRRGQEARLRCSPMKGHSHVYWYRQLPEEGLKFMVYLQKENIIDESGMPKERFSAEFPKEGPSILRIQQVVRGDSAAYFCASSPLRESDTGELFFGEGSRLTVL.

This chain joins TRBV4-1 and TRBJ1-2, with D possibly being TRBD1 (6 bases). Germline CDR1 MGHRA, CDR2 YSYEKL. The V end was cut by 3 bases, the J end by 2 bases, with 16 bases between. The CDR3 runs 16 residues. The CDR3 sequence is CASSQPREGGNYGYTF. DNA of the CDR3: TGCGCCAGCAGCCAGCCCCGCGAAGGGGGGAACTATGGCTACACCTTC.